The TCR beta chain described here comes from a study of cytomegalovirus exposure and HLA in healthy donors. General study points: Upon later analysis, TCR association rates were observed to vary by HLA locus, being highest for DRB1 and lowest for HLA-C. With further analysis later on, most CMV-associated TCR beta chains appeared HLA-restricted. The investigators catalogued 150 to 200 TCR beta chains as cytomegalovirus-associated.

This clone has just a few counts. Antigen unknown. Germline V gene sequence: CDR1 LGHNA, CDR2 YNFKEQ. The CDR3 contains 16 residues. Trimming cost V 0 bases and J 1 base, with 12 bases left between them. PCR was performed using 60 Vbeta and 13 Jbeta primers. TCRdb's copy holds only in-frame clones and misses some; the assay was immunoSEQ multiplex PCR. The sample contains 150,000 or so clones, around 79% of which appear only once. The sequence was collected from a man aged 25 to 45 in good health and CMV-seropositive. This chain links TRBV4-2 with TRBJ1-1, with D perhaps matching TRBD1 (5 bases). Sequencing input: PBMCs. The CDR3 loop is CASSQDAGTPNTEAFF. The CDR3 nucleotides read TGTGCCAGCAGCCAAGATGCGGGGACGCCGAACACTGAAGCTTTCTTT.